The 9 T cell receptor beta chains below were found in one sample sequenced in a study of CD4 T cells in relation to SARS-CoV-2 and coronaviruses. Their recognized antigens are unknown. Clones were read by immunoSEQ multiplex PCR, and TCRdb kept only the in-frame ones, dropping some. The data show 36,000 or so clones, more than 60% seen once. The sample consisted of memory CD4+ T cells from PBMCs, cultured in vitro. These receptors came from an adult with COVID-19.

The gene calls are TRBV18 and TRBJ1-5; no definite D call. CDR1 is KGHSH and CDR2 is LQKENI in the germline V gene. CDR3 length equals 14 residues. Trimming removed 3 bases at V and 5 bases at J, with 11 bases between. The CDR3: CASSPDQGYQPQHF. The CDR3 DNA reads TGTGCCAGCTCACCCGACCAAGGATATCAGCCCCAGCATTTT.

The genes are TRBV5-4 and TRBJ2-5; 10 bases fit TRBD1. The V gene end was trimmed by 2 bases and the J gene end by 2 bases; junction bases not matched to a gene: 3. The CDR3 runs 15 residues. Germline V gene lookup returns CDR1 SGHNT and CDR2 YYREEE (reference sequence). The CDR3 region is CASSFDRGLQETQYF. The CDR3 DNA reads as TGTGCCAGCAGCTTCGACAGGGGGCTACAAGAGACCCAGTACTTC.

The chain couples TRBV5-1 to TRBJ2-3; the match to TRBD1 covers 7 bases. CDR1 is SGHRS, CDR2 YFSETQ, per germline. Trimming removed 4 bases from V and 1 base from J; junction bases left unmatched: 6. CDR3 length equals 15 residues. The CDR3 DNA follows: TGCGCCAGCAGCACCCGACAGGGTGGCACAGATACGCAGTATTTT. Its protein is CASSTRQGGTDTQYF.

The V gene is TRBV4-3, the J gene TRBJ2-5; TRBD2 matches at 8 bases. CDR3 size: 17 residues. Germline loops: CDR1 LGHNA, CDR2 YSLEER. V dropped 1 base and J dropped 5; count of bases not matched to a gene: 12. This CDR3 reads CASSQGSFAGGGETQYF. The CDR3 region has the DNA TGCGCCAGCAGCCAAGGGAGTTTTGCGGGAGGCGGGGAGACCCAGTACTTC.

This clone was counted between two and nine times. As DNA, the CDR3 is TGTGCCAGCAGCGCGGACGGACCGAACACCGGGGAGCTGTTTTTT. Protein sequence: CASSADGPNTGELFF. This chain joins TRBV9 and TRBJ2-2; D is undetermined. This CDR3 is 15 amino acids long. From germline, CDR1 is SGDLS and CDR2 YYNGEE. Trimming removed 3 bases at V and 0 bases at J, with 9 bases between.

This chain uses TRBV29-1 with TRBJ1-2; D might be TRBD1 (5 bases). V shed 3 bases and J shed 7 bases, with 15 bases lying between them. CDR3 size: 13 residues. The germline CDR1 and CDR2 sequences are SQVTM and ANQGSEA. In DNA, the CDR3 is TGCAGCGTTGATCGAGAGGGGATAGCTGGCTACACCTTC. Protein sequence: CSVDREGIAGYTF.

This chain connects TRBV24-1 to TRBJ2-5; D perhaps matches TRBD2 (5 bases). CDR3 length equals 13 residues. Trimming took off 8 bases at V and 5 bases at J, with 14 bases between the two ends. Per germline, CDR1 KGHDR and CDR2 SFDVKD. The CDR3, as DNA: TGTGCCACCACGGACGGGGATCGGGAGACCCAGTACTTC. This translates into CATTDGDRETQYF.

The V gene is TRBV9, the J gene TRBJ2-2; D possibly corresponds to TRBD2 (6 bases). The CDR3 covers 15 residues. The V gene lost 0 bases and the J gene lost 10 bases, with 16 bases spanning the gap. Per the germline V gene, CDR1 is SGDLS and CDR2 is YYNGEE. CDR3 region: CASSVVDYQGSELFF. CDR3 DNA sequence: TGTGCCAGCAGCGTAGTGGACTACCAAGGATCGGAGCTGTTTTTT.

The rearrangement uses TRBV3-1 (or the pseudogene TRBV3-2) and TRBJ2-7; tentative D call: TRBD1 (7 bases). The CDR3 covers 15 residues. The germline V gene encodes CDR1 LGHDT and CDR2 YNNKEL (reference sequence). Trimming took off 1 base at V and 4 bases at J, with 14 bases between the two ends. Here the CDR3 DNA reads TGTGCCAGCAGCCAAGCAGGGGGGAGGAGGTACGAGCAGTACTTC. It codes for CASSQAGGRRYEQYF.